Following are 23 T cell receptor beta chains from one sample sequenced in a study of cytomegalovirus exposure and HLA in healthy donors. Amplification used 60 Vbeta primers and 13 Jbeta primers. Profiled with immunoSEQ multiplex PCR; TCRdb holds only in-frame clones, not every one. This sample has 20,000 or so clones; about 78% occur once, and the top ten carry around 7%. Sequencing input: PBMCs. Receptor source: a man aged 55 to 70 in good health and CMV-seronegative.

As DNA, the CDR3 is TGTGCCAGCAGCAAAGGTCCGTACCAGTATGGCTACACCTTC. The encoded protein is CASSKGPYQYGYTF. The chain joins TRBV21-1 to TRBJ1-2; the D call in the table, TRBD1, was not verified against the DNA. TRBV21-1 is reported as a pseudogene. The CDR3 spans 14 residues.

The rearrangement links TRBV4-1 to TRBJ2-3; TRBD2 aligns across 8 bases. This CDR3 comprises 16 residues. Germline V gene lookup returns CDR1 MGHRA and CDR2 YSYEKL. J was trimmed by 0 bases and V by 5 bases; bases with no gene match: 7. The CDR3 here is CASSSPAGESTDTQYF. In DNA form, the CDR3 reads TGCGCCAGCAGCTCTCCAGCGGGGGAGAGCACAGATACGCAGTATTTT.

The rearrangement joins TRBV7-8 to TRBJ2-7, with TRBD2 matching over 14 bases. Germline V gene lookup returns CDR1 SGHVS and CDR2 FQNEAQ. V shed 6 bases and J 4 bases; nucleotides not matched to a gene: 8. The length of the CDR3 is 16 residues. CDR3 protein: CASRQTGTSGSYEQYF. The CDR3 bases are TGTGCCAGCAGACAGACCGGGACTAGCGGGAGTTACGAGCAGTACTTC.

The J gene is TRBJ1-1, the V gene TRBV7-2; D call uncertain. Trimming cost V 1 base and J 1 base, with 7 bases left between them. The CDR3 consists of 14 residues. Germline V gene data show CDR1 as SGHTA and CDR2 as FQGNSA. The CDR3 coding sequence is TGTGCCAGCAGCTTAGTCGGGAGGAACACTGAAGCTTTCTTT. It is translated as CASSLVGRNTEAFF.

V and J are TRBV4-3 and TRBJ1-2, with 10 bases fitting TRBD1. The CDR3 consists of 16 residues. Germline V gives CDR1 LGHNA, CDR2 YSLEER. The J segment lost 8 bases and the V segment lost 5 bases, leaving 14 bases of the junction unmatched. The CDR3 DNA reads TGCGCCAGCAGCAGAGGGACAGGGGTTGCCGCAGGAGGCTACACCTTC. Protein sequence: CASSRGTGVAAGGYTF.

This sequence joins TRBV12-5 and TRBJ2-7; tentatively, D is TRBD1 (6 bases). The ends were cut back, 6 bases at V and 12 bases at J, with 18 bases in the middle. The CDR3 is 12 amino acids. Germline V gene sequence: CDR1 LGHNT, CDR2 FRNRAP. This chain's CDR3 is CASGVETGLRYF. The CDR3 DNA sequence: TGTGCTAGTGGAGTTGAGACAGGTCTGCGGTACTTC.

The genes are TRBV4-1 and TRBJ1-1; 8 bases agree with TRBD1. Per germline, CDR1 MGHRA and CDR2 YSYEKL. The CDR3 sequence is 15 residues long. The V gene end was trimmed by 2 bases and the J gene end by 7 bases; junction bases not matched to a gene: 9. The CDR3 nucleotides are TGCGCCAGCAGCCAATACTCAGCAACAGGGGGTGAAGCTTTCTTT. It codes for CASSQYSATGGEAFF.

This clone appeared a single time. This chain links TRBV19 with TRBJ2-1; 10 positions agree with TRBD2. The CDR3 loop spans 15 amino acids. The junction had 8 bases not matched to a gene; V was cut back by 4 bases and J by 8 bases. Germline assignment: CDR1 LNHDA and CDR2 SQIVND (reference sequence). This CDR3 is CASSTAGGRRDEQFF. The DNA for the CDR3 is TGTGCCAGTAGTACAGCGGGGGGGCGGAGGGATGAGCAGTTCTTC.

V gene TRBV11-2 combines with J gene TRBJ2-7; 8 positions agree with TRBD1. The CDR3 sequence is 15 residues long. V trimming: 1 base; J trimming: 7 bases; junction bases outside the gene matches: 9. Looked up from germline, CDR1 is SGHAT and CDR2 is FQNNGV. CDR3 sequence (DNA): TGTGCCAGCAGCTTAGGACAGGGGTTGCTGTGGGAGCAGTACTTC. Protein: CASSLGQGLLWEQYF.

V usage is TRBV4-2 and J usage is TRBJ2-5, with 8 bases fitting TRBD2. Germline V lookup: CDR1 LGHNA, CDR2 YNFKEQ. The CDR3 has 15 residues. The V gene end was trimmed by 4 bases and the J gene end by 3 bases; junction bases not matched to a gene: 7. The CDR3 bases are TGTGCCAGCAGCCTCCTGGAAGCGGGAGAAGAGACCCAGTACTTC. It is translated as CASSLLEAGEETQYF.

This clone has just a few counts. This rearrangement joins TRBV14 to TRBJ2-5, with 9 positions matching TRBD2. This CDR3 contains 16 residues. Trimming at V came to 2 bases and at J to 2 bases, leaving 6 bases not matched to a gene. Germline lookup yields CDR1 SGHDN and CDR2 FVKESK. The CDR3 loop is CASSQLSGGPQETQYF. The DNA for the CDR3 is TGTGCCAGCAGCCAACTAAGCGGGGGGCCTCAAGAGACCCAGTACTTC.

The CDR3 bases are TGTGCCAGTAGGAGACTAGCGGGACTCACAGATACGCAGTATTTT. Translating it yields CASRRLAGLTDTQYF. The chain is built from TRBV19 and TRBJ2-3; 11 bases fit TRBD2. Germline V gives CDR1 LNHDA, CDR2 SQIVND (reference sequence). There are 15 residues in the CDR3. V trimming: 6 bases; J trimming: 2 bases; junction bases outside the gene matches: 4.

In its sample, this clone ranks as large. The chain's CDR3 is CASSLQRTGELANEKLFF. In DNA, the CDR3 is TGTGCCAGCAGCTTACAGCGGACAGGGGAACTCGCTAATGAAAAACTGTTTTTT. This chain links TRBV7-2 with TRBJ1-4; 9 nucleotides match TRBD1. This CDR3 region has 18 residues. J lost 3 bases, V lost 2 bases, and 10 bases had no gene match. The V gene's germline CDR1 is SGHTA and CDR2 FQGNSA.

The chain is built from TRBV30 and TRBJ2-2; 7 nucleotides match TRBD1. Germline values: CDR1 GTSNPN, CDR2 SVGIG (reference sequence). This CDR3 region has 14 residues. V lost 5 bases to trimming and J lost 6 bases; unmatched junction nucleotides: 9. This CDR3 reads CAWATGSIAGELFF. The CDR3 coding sequence is TGTGCCTGGGCGACAGGGTCTATCGCCGGGGAGCTGTTTTTT.

The chain combines TRBV7-2 with TRBJ2-7; TRBD2 agrees at 9 bases. J lost 2 bases, V lost 5 bases, and 7 bases had no gene match. The CDR3 is 15 amino acids. Germline V CDR1 and CDR2: SGHTA, FQGNSA. The CDR3 spells CASSRDSGSPYEQYF. In nucleotides, the CDR3 is TGTGCCAGCAGCCGGGATAGCGGGAGCCCCTACGAGCAGTACTTC.

This rearrangement joins TRBV2 to TRBJ1-5; D unclear. Germline CDR1 SNHLY, CDR2 FYNNEI. With 7 bases removed from V and 7 bases from J, the gap between germline ends came to 14 bases. CDR3 size: 13 residues. The CDR3 bases are TGTGCCAGCACCCGGGCCACGGGGCAGCCCCAGCATTTT. Translated: CASTRATGQPQHF.

This clone occurred a few times. This sequence joins TRBV6-1 and TRBJ2-5; 8 bases map to TRBD1. Near its end, the DNA agrees better with TRBJ2-7, so the J call may be wrong. This CDR3 contains 14 residues. Germline V gene sequence: CDR1 MNHNS, CDR2 SASEGT. The CDR3 protein is CASSESTGGYEQYF. The CDR3 DNA reads TGTGCCAGCAGTGAAAGTACAGGGGGATACGAGCAGTACTTC.

As concerns this clone: The same CDR3 is also encoded by other DNA sequences in this sample. The rearrangement uses TRBV25-1 and TRBJ2-3; D gene ambiguous. This CDR3 has 15 residues. V was pared by 2 bases and J by 0 bases, with 9 bases between. In germline, CDR1 is MGHDK, CDR2 SYGVNS. The CDR3 loop reads CASSEGPPSTDTQYF. CDR3 nucleotide sequence: TGTGCCAGCAGTGAAGGGCCTCCGAGCACAGATACGCAGTATTTT.

The CDR3 coding sequence is TGTGCCAGCTCACCCGCGACAGGGGGGAATCAGCCCCAGCATTTT. This codes for CASSPATGGNQPQHF. The chain uses TRBV18 and TRBJ1-5; 9 bases align to TRBD1. Germline V gene data show CDR1 as KGHSH and CDR2 as LQKENI. Germline trimming cut 3 bases from V and 4 bases from J; bases unmatched to any gene: 4. The CDR3 is 15 residues long.

The chain employs TRBV21-1 and TRBJ1-5. TRBV21-1 constitutes a pseudogene. This CDR3 is built from 16 residues. The CDR3 DNA follows: TGTGCCAGCAGCAACTCCGGGGGGGGTTGCAATCAGCCCCAGCATTTT. Translating it yields CASSNSGGGCNQPQHF.

This clone appeared once. This chain uses TRBV9 with TRBJ2-3; the match to TRBD2 covers 12 bases. The trim removed 3 bases at V and 5 bases at J, leaving 4 bases unmatched. The germline V gene has CDR1 SGDLS and CDR2 YYNGEE. The CDR3 runs 15 residues. This CDR3 is CASSDSSGGGDTQYF. The CDR3 DNA follows: TGTGCCAGCAGCGACTCTAGCGGGGGGGGAGATACGCAGTATTTT.

The chain joins TRBV6-1 to TRBJ2-1, with 9 nucleotides matching TRBD1. Looked up from germline, CDR1 is MNHNS and CDR2 is SASEGT. This CDR3 contains 12 residues. V dropped 6 bases and J dropped 9; count of bases not matched to a gene: 3. DNA of the CDR3: TGTGCCAGCAGATACAGGGGGCGTGAGCAGTTCTTC. It translates to CASRYRGREQFF.

The chain joins TRBV6-5 to TRBJ1-2, with TRBD1 as a possible D gene (5 bases). Per germline, CDR1 MNHEY and CDR2 SVGAGI. The CDR3 has 14 residues. Trimming pared 1 base from V and 7 bases from J, leaving 13 bases between. CDR3 region: CASSYFSGRFGYTF. The DNA of the CDR3 is TGTGCCAGCAGTTACTTTTCAGGGAGGTTTGGCTACACCTTC.